One and the same sample provided the 20 T cell receptor beta chains below, sequenced in a study of metastatic and nonmetastatic thyroid tumors. Thyroid surgery had not been preceded by any treatment in any patient. TCRdb re-processed the PCR reads through MiXCR. Of thousands of clones listed, roughly a quarter are singletons. Sequencing was carried out using tumor tissue. The receptors originated from a female donor with papillary thyroid cancer or a benign thyroid nodule (not recorded which). Some clones in this sample may be carry-over from other donors' samples.

The chain uses TRBV30 and TRBJ2-2; 8 bases line up with TRBD1. The CDR3 spans 17 residues. CDR1 is GTSNPN and CDR2 is SVGIG in the germline V gene (reference sequence). Germline trimming cut 0 bases from V and 4 bases from J; bases unmatched to any gene: 10. DNA for the CDR3: TGTGCCTGGAGTGTAACCGGGACAGGCACCTCCACCGGGGAGCTGTTTTTT. It yields the protein CAWSVTGTGTSTGELFF.

This clone is classed as medium-sized (0.01 to 0.1%). The chain joins TRBV27 to TRBJ1-2; perhaps TRBD1 as D (5 bases). CDR1 is MNHEY and CDR2 is SMNVEV in the germline V gene (reference sequence). CDR3 length: 15 residues. The ends were cut back, 5 bases at V and 4 bases at J, with 17 bases in the middle. The CDR3 DNA reads as TGTGCCAGCAGTGTCAAAGCAGGGAATCCCTATGGCTACACCTTC. Translating gives CASSVKAGNPYGYTF.

In the case of this clone: Germline and junction disagree at one end, which may indicate a read error. The V gene is TRBV9, the J gene TRBJ2-1, with 7 bases identical to TRBD1. The CDR3 is 15 residues long. From germline, CDR1 is SGDLS and CDR2 YYNGEE. In DNA form, the CDR3 reads TGCGCCAGCAGCCCACGACAGGGTCAGTACAATGAGCAGTTCTTC. This gives the protein CASSPRQGQYNEQFF.

By sample share, this clone is medium-sized. The V gene is TRBV20-1, the J gene TRBJ1-1, with 7 bases fitting TRBD1. J was trimmed by 5 bases and V by 3 bases; bases with no gene match: 3. The CDR3 is made up of 12 amino acids. Germline CDR1 DFQATT, CDR2 SNEGSKA (reference sequence). CDR3 residues: CSASPGGTEAFF. CDR3 bases: TGCAGTGCTAGCCCAGGGGGGACTGAAGCTTTCTTT.

J is TRBJ1-6 and V is TRBV2; 10 nucleotides match TRBD1. This CDR3 is 12 amino acids long. Per the germline V gene, CDR1 is SNHLY and CDR2 is FYNNEI. Trimming removed 7 bases from V and 11 bases from J; junction bases left unmatched: 2. DNA of the CDR3: TGTGCCAGCACCGGACAGGGGGCACCCCTCCACTTT. It specifies CASTGQGAPLHF.

By share of the sample, this clone is medium-sized (0.01 to 0.1%). The rearrangement uses TRBV6-1 and TRBJ2-3, with 11 bases lining up with TRBD2. V lost 9 bases and J lost 4; bases outside the gene matches: 6. Germline CDR1 is MNHNS and CDR2 is SASEGT. The CDR3 has 14 residues. The CDR3 loop is CASQTSGAADTQYF. The DNA of the CDR3 is TGTGCCAGTCAGACTAGCGGGGCTGCAGATACGCAGTATTTT.

This clone occurred many times. The chain is built from TRBV7-9 and TRBJ2-7; D is perhaps TRBD2 (6 bases). Per the germline V gene, CDR1 is SEHNR and CDR2 is FQNEAQ (reference sequence). V was cut by 0 bases and J by 5 bases, with 11 bases left in between. This CDR3 has 14 residues. DNA of the CDR3: TGTGCCAGCAGCTTAGCGGGAGGCGTTAACGAGCAGTACTTC. Amino acid sequence: CASSLAGGVNEQYF.

This chain links TRBV30 with TRBJ2-5, with 10 bases fitting TRBD2. The V and J ends lost 4 bases and 4 bases, in that order; junction bases with no gene match: 3. In germline, CDR1 is GTSNPN, CDR2 SVGIG (reference sequence). This CDR3 contains 13 residues. DNA for the CDR3: TGTGCCTGGACTAGCGGGGGAGGAGAGACCCAGTACTTC. The encoded protein is CAWTSGGGETQYF.

The CDR3 DNA is TGCAGTGCTAGTCCGCTAGAGTATTCGGGTGGCTACACCTTC. Its translation is CSASPLEYSGGYTF. This rearrangement joins TRBV20-1 to TRBJ1-2, with D uncertain. This CDR3 has 14 amino acids. V was clipped by 3 bases and J by 7 bases, with 18 bases between them. Germline V gene lookup returns CDR1 DFQATT and CDR2 SNEGSKA (reference sequence).

Ten or more counts support this clone. The chain couples TRBV30 to TRBJ2-3; 9 bases are a match to TRBD2. Trimming removed 5 bases from V and 2 bases from J; junction bases left unmatched: 8. This CDR3 comprises 15 residues. Germline-derived CDR1 and CDR2 are GTSNPN and SVGIG (reference sequence). CDR3 in DNA: TGTGCCTGGGGAACGCGGGGGGGGATCACAGATACGCAGTATTTT. This gives the protein CAWGTRGGITDTQYF. Full variable domain (missing parts from reference TRBV30 and TRBJ2-3): SQTIHQWPATLVQPVGSPLSLECTVEGTSNPNLYWYRQAAGRGLQLLFYSVGIGQISSEVPQNLSASRPQDRQFILSSKKLLLSDSGFYLCAWGTRGGITDTQYFGPGTRLTVL.

Details on this clone: One end of the junction is discordant with germline, which a read error may explain. This rearrangement joins TRBV12-3 or TRBV12-4 to TRBJ2-1; tentative D call: TRBD2 (6 bases). The length of the CDR3 is 13 residues. CDR3 sequence reads: CVSSLGLLNEQFF. The CDR3 DNA reads TGTGTCAGCAGCCTGGGACTGCTCAATGAGCAGTTCTTC.

This rearrangement joins TRBV30 to TRBJ2-2; 12 positions match TRBD2. Germline lookup yields CDR1 GTSNPN and CDR2 SVGIG (reference sequence). This CDR3 is 16 amino acids long. Germline trimming cut 4 bases from V and 5 bases from J; bases unmatched to any gene: 8. The CDR3 here is CAWIPTSGRSTGELFF. CDR3 DNA: TGTGCCTGGATCCCGACTAGCGGGAGATCAACCGGGGAGCTGTTTTTT.

CDR3 sequence (DNA): TGTGCCAGCAGCTTACTGGACAGGTCCGCGGAGGCTTTCTTT. Encoded protein: CASSLLDRSAEAFF. V is TRBV7-9 and J is TRBJ1-1; 7 bases align to TRBD1. V was pared by 2 bases and J by 11 bases, with 11 bases of the junction left unmatched. Germline V lookup: CDR1 SEHNR, CDR2 FQNEAQ (reference sequence). This CDR3 spans 14 amino acids. The full variable domain, rest sourced from reference TRBV7-9 and TRBJ1-1, is DTGVSQNPRHKITKRGQNVTFRCDPISEHNRLYWYRQTLGQGPEFLTYFQNEAQLEKSRLLSDRFSAERPKGSFSTLEIQRTEQGDSAMYLCASSLLDRSAEAFFGQGTRLTVV.

This clone is deemed medium-sized. J is TRBJ1-6 and V is TRBV28; D remains ambiguous. CDR3 size: 18 residues. With 5 bases removed from V and 5 bases from J, the gap between germline ends came to 22 bases. Looked up from germline, CDR1 is MDHEN and CDR2 is SYDVKM. CDR3 DNA: TGTGCCAGCAGTCCCCACTGGACCTGGGTCCCCCATAATTCACCCCTCCACTTT. Its translation: CASSPHWTWVPHNSPLHF.

This clone rates as medium-sized. The chain has TRBV19 and TRBJ2-7; TRBD1 matches at 7 bases. Looked up from germline, CDR1 is LNHDA and CDR2 is SQIVND (reference sequence). Germline trimming cut 5 bases from V and 3 bases from J; bases unmatched to any gene: 10. This CDR3 spans 15 amino acids. In DNA, the CDR3 is TGTGCCAGTAGTCTGAAAACAGGGGCCTACTACGAGCAGTACTTC. Protein product: CASSLKTGAYYEQYF.

The chain combines TRBV11-2 with TRBJ2-1; D perhaps matches TRBD2 (5 bases). The V gene's germline CDR1 is SGHAT and CDR2 FQNNGV. CDR3 length: 17 residues. Trimming stripped 7 bases from V and 2 bases from J, with 21 bases between. For the CDR3, the DNA is TGTGCCAGCATCCAAGAGGGAGTCGGTCGTACCTACAATGAGCAGTTCTTC. Its translation: CASIQEGVGRTYNEQFF.

In its sample, this clone ranks as medium-sized. This chain connects TRBV7-2 to TRBJ2-1; 12 bases are a match to TRBD2. The germline CDR1 and CDR2 sequences are SGHTA and FQGNSA. J gave up 6 bases and V 3 bases, and 3 bases lay outside the gene matches. The CDR3 extends over 15 amino acids. The chain's CDR3 is CASSLGLAGGNEQFF. Written as DNA, the CDR3 is TGTGCCAGCAGCTTGGGACTAGCGGGCGGCAATGAGCAGTTCTTC.

This clone has at least ten counts. The CDR3 DNA follows: TGTGCCAGCAGCCCAGAGGGACTAGCGGGGGGCACAGATACGCAGTATTTT. The encoded protein is CASSPEGLAGGTDTQYF. V usage is TRBV14 and J usage is TRBJ2-3, with 14 positions matching TRBD2. The CDR3 length is 17 residues. With V trimmed by 4 bases and J by 1 base, 4 bases remained unmatched. From germline, CDR1 is SGHDN and CDR2 FVKESK.

This clone occurred many times. The chain carries TRBV10-2 and TRBJ1-5; D may be TRBD1 (5 bases). The V gene lost 2 bases and the J gene lost 2 bases, with 10 bases spanning the gap. The CDR3 extends over 15 amino acids. Germline V gives CDR1 WSHSY, CDR2 SAAADI. The CDR3 protein is CASSEEQGGNQPQHF. The DNA of the CDR3 is TGCGCCAGCAGTGAGGAGCAGGGAGGCAATCAGCCCCAGCATTTT.

To note about this clone: The germline gene is not matched at one end of the junction; a read error may be the cause. The CDR3 sequence is CAGTGQGTQSYSYTF. CDR3 DNA: TGTGCCGGCACCGGACAGGGGACGCAAAGCTATAGCTACACCTTC. The chain uses TRBV2 and TRBJ1-2; 9 bases fit TRBD1. CDR1 SNHLY and CDR2 FYNNEI come from the germline V gene. This CDR3 spans 15 amino acids.